Reported below is one TCR beta chain. These data come from a study of blood T cell repertoires in COVID-19. Study-wide context: Italy, Spain and the United States were the sources of the convalescent and acute COVID-19 samples. Nucleic acid was either cDNA or gDNA, and it came from T cells, B-cell-depleted T cells, or PBMCs.

The germline V gene encodes CDR1 SGHNT and CDR2 YYREEE (reference sequence). V was pared by 0 bases and J by 5 bases, with 7 bases of the junction left unmatched. This CDR3 contains 16 residues. Patients from Seattle were sampled longitudinally, starting during active infection. Study processing details: Quantification of nucleated cells was approximated via reference gene primer amplification. Profiled with immunoSEQ multiplex PCR; TCRdb holds only in-frame clones, not every one. V and J calls and clone size are as listed in that table; D and trimming were resolved from the DNA. Of about 500,000 clones in the sample, approximately 89% were seen once.

The clonotype was recovered from a man younger than 35 with COVID-19, enrolled during active disease. The chain combines TRBV5-4 with TRBJ2-5, with 10 nucleotides matching TRBD2. The sequenced sample was peripheral blood. The CDR3 sequence: CASSLDLAGGTETQYF. The CDR3 DNA reads as TGTGCCAGCAGCTTGGACTTAGCGGGGGGAACGGAGACCCAGTACTTC.